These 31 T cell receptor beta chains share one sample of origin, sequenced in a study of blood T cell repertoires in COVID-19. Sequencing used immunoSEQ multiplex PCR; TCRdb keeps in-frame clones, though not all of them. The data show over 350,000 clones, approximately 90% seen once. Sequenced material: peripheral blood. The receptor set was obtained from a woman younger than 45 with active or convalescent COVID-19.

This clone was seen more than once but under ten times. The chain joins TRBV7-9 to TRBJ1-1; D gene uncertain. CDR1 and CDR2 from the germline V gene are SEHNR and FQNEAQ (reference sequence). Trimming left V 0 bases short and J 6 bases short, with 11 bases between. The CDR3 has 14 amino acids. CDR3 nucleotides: TGTGCCAGCAGCTTAGCGTCGGGTTTCGCTGAAGCTTTCTTT. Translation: CASSLASGFAEAFF.

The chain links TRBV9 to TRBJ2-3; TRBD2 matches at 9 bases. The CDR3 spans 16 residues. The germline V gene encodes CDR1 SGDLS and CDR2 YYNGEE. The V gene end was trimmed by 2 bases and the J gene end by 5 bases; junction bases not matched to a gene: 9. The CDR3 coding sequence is TGTGCCAGCAGCGTCCCCCGGAGCGGGGGGCGAGATACGCAGTATTTT. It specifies CASSVPRSGGRDTQYF.

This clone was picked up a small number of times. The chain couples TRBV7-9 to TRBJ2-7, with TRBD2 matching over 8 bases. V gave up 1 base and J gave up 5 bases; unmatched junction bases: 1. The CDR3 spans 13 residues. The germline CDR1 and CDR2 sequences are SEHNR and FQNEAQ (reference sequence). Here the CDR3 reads CASSLETSDEQYF. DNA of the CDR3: TGTGCCAGCAGCTTAGAGACTAGCGACGAGCAGTACTTC. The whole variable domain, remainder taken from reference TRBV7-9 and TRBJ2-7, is DTGVSQNPRHKITKRGQNVTFRCDPISEHNRLYWYRQTLGQGPEFLTYFQNEAQLEKSRLLSDRFSAERPKGSFSTLEIQRTEQGDSAMYLCASSLETSDEQYFGPGTRLTVT.

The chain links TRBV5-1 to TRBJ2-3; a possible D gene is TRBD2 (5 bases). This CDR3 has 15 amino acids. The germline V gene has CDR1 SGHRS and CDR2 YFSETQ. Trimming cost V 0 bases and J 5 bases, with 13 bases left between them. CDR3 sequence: CASSLGPGMGDTQYF. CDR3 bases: TGCGCCAGCAGCTTGGGACCGGGAATGGGAGATACGCAGTATTTT.

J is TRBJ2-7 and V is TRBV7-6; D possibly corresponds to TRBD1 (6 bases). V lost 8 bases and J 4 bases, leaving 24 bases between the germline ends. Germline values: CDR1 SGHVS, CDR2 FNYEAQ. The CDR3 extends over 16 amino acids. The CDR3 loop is CASSDNYRDTRYEQYF. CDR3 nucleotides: TGTGCCAGCTCGGACAATTACCGGGACACACGATACGAGCAGTACTTC.

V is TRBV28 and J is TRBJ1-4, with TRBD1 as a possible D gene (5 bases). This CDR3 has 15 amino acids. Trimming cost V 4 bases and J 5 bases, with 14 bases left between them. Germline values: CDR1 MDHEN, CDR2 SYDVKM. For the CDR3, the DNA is TGTGCCAGCAGTTCCCCCGACAGTTTCAATGAAAAACTGTTTTTT. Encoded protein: CASSSPDSFNEKLFF. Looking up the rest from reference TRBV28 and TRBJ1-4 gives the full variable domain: DVKVTQSSRYLVKRTGEKVFLECVQDMDHENMFWYRQDPGLGLRLIYFSYDVKMKEKGDIPEGYSVSREKKERFSLILESASTNQTSMYLCASSSPDSFNEKLFFGSGTQLSVL.

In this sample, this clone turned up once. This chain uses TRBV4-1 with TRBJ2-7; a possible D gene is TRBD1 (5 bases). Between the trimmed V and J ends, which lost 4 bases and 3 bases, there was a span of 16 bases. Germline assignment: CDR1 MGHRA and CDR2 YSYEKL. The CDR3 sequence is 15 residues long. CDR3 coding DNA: TGCGCCAGCAGCCCTAAGGACAACCAGGTCTACGAGCAGTACTTC. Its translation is CASSPKDNQVYEQYF.

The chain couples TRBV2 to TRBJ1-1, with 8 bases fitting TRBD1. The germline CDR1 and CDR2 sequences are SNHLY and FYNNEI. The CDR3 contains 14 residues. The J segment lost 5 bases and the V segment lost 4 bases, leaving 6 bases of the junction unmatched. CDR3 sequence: CASSADRGVTEAFF. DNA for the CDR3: TGTGCCAGCAGTGCCGACAGGGGAGTAACTGAAGCTTTCTTT.

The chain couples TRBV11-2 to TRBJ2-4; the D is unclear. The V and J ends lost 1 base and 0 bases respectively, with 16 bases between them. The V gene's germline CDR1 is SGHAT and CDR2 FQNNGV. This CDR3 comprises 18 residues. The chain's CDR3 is CASSLVGSPATAKNIQYF. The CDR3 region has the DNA TGTGCCAGCAGCTTAGTGGGCTCCCCAGCTACAGCCAAAAACATTCAGTACTTC. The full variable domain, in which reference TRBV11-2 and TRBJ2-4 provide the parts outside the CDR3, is EAGVAQSPRYKIIEKRQSVAFWCNPISGHATLYWYQQILGQGPKLLIQFQNNGVVDDSQLPKDRFSAERLKGVDSTLKIQPAKLEDSAVYLCASSLVGSPATAKNIQYFGAGTRLSVL.

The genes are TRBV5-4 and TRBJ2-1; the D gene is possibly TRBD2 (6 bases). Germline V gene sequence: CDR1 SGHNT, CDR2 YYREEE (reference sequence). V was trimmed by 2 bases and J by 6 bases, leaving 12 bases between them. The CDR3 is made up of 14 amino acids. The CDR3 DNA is TGTGCCAGCAGCTTCCTGGGGGGAGGCAATGAGCAGTTCTTC. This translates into CASSFLGGGNEQFF.

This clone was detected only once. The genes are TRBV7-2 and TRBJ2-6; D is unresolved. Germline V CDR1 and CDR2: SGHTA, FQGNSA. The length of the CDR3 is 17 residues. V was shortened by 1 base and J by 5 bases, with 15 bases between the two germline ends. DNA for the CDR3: TGTGCCAGCAGCTTAGATACGGGTGTCCTCTGGGCCAACGTCCTGACTTTC. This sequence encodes CASSLDTGVLWANVLTF.

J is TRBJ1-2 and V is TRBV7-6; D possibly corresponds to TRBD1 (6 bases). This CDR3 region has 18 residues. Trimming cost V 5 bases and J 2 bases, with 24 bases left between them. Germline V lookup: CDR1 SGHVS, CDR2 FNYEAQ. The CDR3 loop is CASSQGHGTNSANYGYTF. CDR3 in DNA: TGTGCCAGCAGCCAGGGGCACGGGACGAACTCGGCAAACTATGGCTACACCTTC.

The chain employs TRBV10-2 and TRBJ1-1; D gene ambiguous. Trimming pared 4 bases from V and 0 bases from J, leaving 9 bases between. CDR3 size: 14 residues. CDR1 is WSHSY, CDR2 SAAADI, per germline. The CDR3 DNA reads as TGCGCCAGCAGTGTTCTAGCAATGAACACTGAAGCTTTCTTT. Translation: CASSVLAMNTEAFF.

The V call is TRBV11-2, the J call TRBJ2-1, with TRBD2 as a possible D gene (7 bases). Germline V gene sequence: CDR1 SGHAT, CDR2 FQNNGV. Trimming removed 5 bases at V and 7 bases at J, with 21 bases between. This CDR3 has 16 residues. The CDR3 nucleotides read TGTGCCAGCAGCCCCTACGGAGGGGGGGGCGTAAATGAGCAGTTCTTC. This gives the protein CASSPYGGGGVNEQFF.

The DNA of the CDR3 is TGCGCCAGCAGCCTTGGGACAGGGGAATCTGGAAACACCATATATTTT. It encodes CASSLGTGESGNTIYF. V is TRBV5-1 and J is TRBJ1-3; TRBD1 matches at 10 bases. CDR3 size: 16 residues. V lost 4 bases to trimming and J lost 1 base; unmatched junction nucleotides: 5. Germline V gene sequence: CDR1 SGHRS, CDR2 YFSETQ.

CDR3 DNA: TGTGCCATCAGTGATGGCGGGACAGGGGGAGGGAACACTGAAGCTTTCTTT. Residues: CAISDGGTGGGNTEAFF. V and J are TRBV10-3 and TRBJ1-1, with 11 bases aligning to TRBD1. V was pared by 3 bases and J by 1 base, with 7 bases of the junction left unmatched. The length of the CDR3 is 17 residues. Germline V CDR1 and CDR2: ENHRY, SYGVKD.

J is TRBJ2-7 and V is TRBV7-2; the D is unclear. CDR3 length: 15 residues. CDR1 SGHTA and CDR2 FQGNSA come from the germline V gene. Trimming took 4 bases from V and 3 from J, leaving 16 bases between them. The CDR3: CASSYRPQINYEQYF. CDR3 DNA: TGTGCCAGCAGCTACAGACCACAAATAAACTACGAGCAGTACTTC.

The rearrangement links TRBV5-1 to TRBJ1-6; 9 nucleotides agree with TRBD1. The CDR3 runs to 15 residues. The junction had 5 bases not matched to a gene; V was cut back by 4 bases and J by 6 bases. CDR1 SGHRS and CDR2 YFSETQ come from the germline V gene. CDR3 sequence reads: CASSARTGANSPLHF. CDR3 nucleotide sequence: TGCGCCAGCAGCGCAAGGACAGGGGCTAATTCACCCCTCCACTTT.

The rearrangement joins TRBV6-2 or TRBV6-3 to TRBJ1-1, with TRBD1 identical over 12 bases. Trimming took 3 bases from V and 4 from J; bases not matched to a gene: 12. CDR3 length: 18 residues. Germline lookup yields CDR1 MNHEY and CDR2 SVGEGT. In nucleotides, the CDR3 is TGTGCCAGCAGTTATCGGGTCGGGACAGGGGGCGCGAGCACTGAAGCTTTCTTT. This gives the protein CASSYRVGTGGASTEAFF.

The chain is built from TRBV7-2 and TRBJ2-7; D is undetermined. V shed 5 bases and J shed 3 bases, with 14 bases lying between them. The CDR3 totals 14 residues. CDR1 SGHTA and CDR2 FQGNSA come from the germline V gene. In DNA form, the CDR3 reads TGTGCCAGCAGCCATAATAACTACAACTACGAGCAGTACTTC. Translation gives CASSHNNYNYEQYF.

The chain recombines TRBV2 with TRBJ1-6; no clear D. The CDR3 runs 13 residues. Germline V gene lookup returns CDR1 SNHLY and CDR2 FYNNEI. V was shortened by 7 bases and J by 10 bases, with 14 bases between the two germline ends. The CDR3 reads CASKPAHGSPLHF. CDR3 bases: TGTGCCAGCAAACCGGCGCACGGGTCACCCCTCCACTTT. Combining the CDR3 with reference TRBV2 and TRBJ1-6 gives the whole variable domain EPEVTQTPSHQVTQMGQEVILRCVPISNHLYFYWYRQILGQKVEFLVSFYNNEISEKSEIFDDQFSVERPDGSNFTLKIRSTKLEDSAMYFCASKPAHGSPLHFGNGTRLTVT.

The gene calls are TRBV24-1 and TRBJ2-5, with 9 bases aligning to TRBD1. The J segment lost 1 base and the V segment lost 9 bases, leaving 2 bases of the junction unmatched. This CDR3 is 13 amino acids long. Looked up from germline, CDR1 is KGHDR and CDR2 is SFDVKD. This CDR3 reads CATQQGAQETQYF. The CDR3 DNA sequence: TGTGCCACCCAACAGGGGGCCCAAGAGACCCAGTACTTC.

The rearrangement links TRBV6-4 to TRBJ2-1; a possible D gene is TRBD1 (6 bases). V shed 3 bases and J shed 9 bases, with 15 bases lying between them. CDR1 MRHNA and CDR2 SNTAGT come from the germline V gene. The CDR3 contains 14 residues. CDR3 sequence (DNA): TGTGCCAGCAGTGAAGAACCAGGGGTGAGTGAGCAGTTCTTC. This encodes CASSEEPGVSEQFF.

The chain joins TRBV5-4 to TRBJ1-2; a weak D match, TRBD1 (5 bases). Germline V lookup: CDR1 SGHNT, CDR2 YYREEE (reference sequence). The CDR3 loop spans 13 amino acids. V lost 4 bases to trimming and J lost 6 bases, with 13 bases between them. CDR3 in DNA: TGTGCCAGCAGCGCGGGGCAGTTAGATGGCTACACCTTC. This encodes CASSAGQLDGYTF.

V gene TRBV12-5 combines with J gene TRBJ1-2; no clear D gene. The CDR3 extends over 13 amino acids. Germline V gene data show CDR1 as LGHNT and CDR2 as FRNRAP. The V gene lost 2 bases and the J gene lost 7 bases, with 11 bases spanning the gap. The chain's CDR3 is CASGLYSNGGYTF. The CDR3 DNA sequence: TGTGCTAGTGGTTTGTACAGTAACGGTGGCTACACCTTC.

CDR3 in amino acids: CASSDSGLADYNEQFF. The CDR3, as DNA: TGTGCCAGCAGTGACTCGGGACTAGCGGACTACAATGAGCAGTTCTTC. The chain uses TRBV6-4 and TRBJ2-1; TRBD2 matches 11 bases. CDR3 length: 16 amino acids. V was clipped by 0 bases and J by 3 bases; unmatched bases: 1. Germline assignment: CDR1 MRHNA and CDR2 SNTAGT.

The CDR3 nucleotides read TGTGCCAGCAGCCCGGCCAGGATGAACACTGAAGCTTTCTTT. As protein: CASSPARMNTEAFF. The chain carries TRBV5-5 and TRBJ1-1; no clear D. The CDR3 is made up of 14 amino acids. Per germline, CDR1 SGHKS and CDR2 YYEKEE (reference sequence). V shed 4 bases and J shed 0 bases, with 10 bases lying between them.

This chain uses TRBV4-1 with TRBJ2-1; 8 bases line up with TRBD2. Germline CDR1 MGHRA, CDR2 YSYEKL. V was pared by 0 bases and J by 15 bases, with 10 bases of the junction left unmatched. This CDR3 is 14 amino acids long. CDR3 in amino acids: CASSQEIRTSLPFF. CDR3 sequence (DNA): TGCGCCAGCAGCCAAGAAATCAGGACTAGCCTGCCGTTCTTC.

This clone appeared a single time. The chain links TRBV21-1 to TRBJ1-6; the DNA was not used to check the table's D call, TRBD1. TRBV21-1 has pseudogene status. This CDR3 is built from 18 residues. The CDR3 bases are TGTGCCAGCAGCAAAGCCCTCAGGGACAGGATCTCCAATTCACCCCTCCACTTT. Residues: CASSKALRDRISNSPLHF.

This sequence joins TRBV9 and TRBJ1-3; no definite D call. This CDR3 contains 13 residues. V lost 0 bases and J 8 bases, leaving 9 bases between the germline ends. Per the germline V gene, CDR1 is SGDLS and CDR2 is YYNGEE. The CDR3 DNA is TGTGCCAGCAGCGTAGAATTCCAGGACACCATATATTTT. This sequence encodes CASSVEFQDTIYF.

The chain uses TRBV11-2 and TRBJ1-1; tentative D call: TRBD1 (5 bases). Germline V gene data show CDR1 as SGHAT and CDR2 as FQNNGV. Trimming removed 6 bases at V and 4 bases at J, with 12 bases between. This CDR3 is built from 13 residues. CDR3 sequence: CASRSQGSTEAFF. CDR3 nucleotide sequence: TGTGCCAGCAGGAGTCAGGGAAGCACTGAAGCTTTCTTT.